This is a list of T cell receptor beta chains from one sample in a study of OX40 agonist ivuxolimab in advanced cancers. Method: immunoSEQ multiplex PCR; TCRdb's copy keeps in-frame clones and lacks some. The sample contains more than 80,000 clones, about nine tenths of which appear only once. The starting material was CD4+ or CD8+ T cells sorted from blood, obtained in a trial of the OX40 agonist ivuxolimab. These receptors originate from an adult with an advanced solid tumor such as melanoma, head and neck, liver or kidney cancer. CDR3s include the opening cysteine and the closing phenylalanine or tryptophan. D genes are given only for firm matches. Size is stated for part of the rows, as once, few or many counts, or as a class when the clone is expanded.

CDR3 length: 14; J gene: TRBJ2-5; D gene: NA; V gene: TRBV7-2; clone size: NA; CDR3 DNA: TGTGCCAGCAGCTTAGATGGGTCGGGGGAGACCCAGTACTTC; CDR3 protein: CASSLDGSGETQYF
CDR3 length: 13; J gene: TRBJ2-7; D gene: TRBD1; V gene: TRBV30; clone size: once; CDR3 DNA: TGTGCCTGGGCACCGGGACAGGGGGCCGAGCAGTACTTC; CDR3 protein: CAWAPGQGAEQYF
CDR3 length: 12; J gene: TRBJ1-5; D gene: NA; V gene: TRBV28; clone size: NA; CDR3 DNA: TGTGCCAGCAGAGGTAGCAATCAGCCCCAGCATTTT; CDR3 protein: CASRGSNQPQHF
CDR3 length: 12; J gene: TRBJ2-1; D gene: NA; V gene: TRBV29-1; clone size: NA; CDR3 DNA: TGCAGCGTTGGAAACAGATACAATGAGCAGTTCTTC; CDR3 protein: CSVGNRYNEQFF
CDR3 length: 15; J gene: TRBJ2-5; D gene: TRBD2; V gene: TRBV5-1; clone size: NA; CDR3 DNA: TGCGCCAGCAGCTGGCGGGGGGCGGGAGAGGAGACCCAGTACTTC; CDR3 protein: CASSWRGAGEETQYF
CDR3 length: 13; J gene: TRBJ1-1; D gene: NA; V gene: TRBV9; clone size: NA; CDR3 DNA: TGTGCCAGCAGCTACGACAGGAACACTGAAGCTTTCTTT; CDR3 protein: CASSYDRNTEAFF
CDR3 length: 11; J gene: TRBJ1-2; D gene: NA; V gene: TRBV19; clone size: NA; CDR3 DNA: TGTGCCAGTAGAACTCCGGGAGGCTACACCTTC; CDR3 protein: CASRTPGGYTF
CDR3 length: 12; J gene: TRBJ1-1; D gene: NA; V gene: TRBV28; clone size: NA; CDR3 DNA: TGTGCCAGCAGCCCTAGATACACTGAAGCTTTCTTT; CDR3 protein: CASSPRYTEAFF
CDR3 length: 15; J gene: TRBJ1-5; D gene: NA; V gene: TRBV7-2; clone size: NA; CDR3 DNA: TGTGCCAGCAGCCCCCTAGGCAGGGGTAATCAGCCCCAGCATTTT; CDR3 protein: CASSPLGRGNQPQHF
CDR3 length: 14; J gene: TRBJ2-7; D gene: NA; V gene: TRBV10-3; clone size: once; CDR3 DNA: TGTGCCATCAGTGATGTTCGGGAACGCGACGAGCAGTACTTC; CDR3 protein: CAISDVRERDEQYF
CDR3 length: 14; J gene: TRBJ1-3; D gene: NA; V gene: TRBV18; clone size: NA; CDR3 DNA: TGTGCCAGCTCACCACGGGGATCTGGAAACACCATATATTTT; CDR3 protein: CASSPRGSGNTIYF
CDR3 length: 16; J gene: TRBJ2-3; D gene: TRBD2; V gene: TRBV2; clone size: NA; CDR3 DNA: TGTGCCAGCAGTCCGCGGGGGGCCGAATTTCCAGATACGCAGTATTTT; CDR3 protein: CASSPRGAEFPDTQYF
CDR3 length: 13; J gene: TRBJ2-5; D gene: NA; V gene: TRBV7-2; clone size: NA; CDR3 DNA: TGTGCCAGCAGCCGCCCCGGAGGGGAGACCCAGTACTTC; CDR3 protein: CASSRPGGETQYF
CDR3 length: 16; J gene: TRBJ1-5; D gene: NA; V gene: TRBV28; clone size: once; CDR3 DNA: TGTGCCACCAAAAGAGGGGGGGAGAACTTCAATCAGCCCCAGCATTTT; CDR3 protein: CATKRGGENFNQPQHF
CDR3 length: 12; J gene: TRBJ2-3; D gene: NA; V gene: TRBV28; clone size: NA; CDR3 DNA: TGTGCCAGCCCCGAGGGCCCAGATACGCAGTATTTT; CDR3 protein: CASPEGPDTQYF
CDR3 length: 16; J gene: TRBJ2-7; D gene: TRBD2; V gene: TRBV7-2; clone size: NA; CDR3 DNA: TGTGCCAGCAGCCTCCAAGGGACTAGCGGGGTCTACGAGCAGTACTTC; CDR3 protein: CASSLQGTSGVYEQYF
CDR3 length: 13; J gene: TRBJ2-7; D gene: NA; V gene: TRBV6-1; clone size: NA; CDR3 DNA: TGTGCCAGCAGCTTTCTGACAGACTACGAGCAGTACTTC; CDR3 protein: CASSFLTDYEQYF
CDR3 length: 19; J gene: TRBJ1-1; D gene: NA; V gene: TRBV12-2; clone size: NA; CDR3 DNA: NA; CDR3 protein: CARYYCQWAEGSTNTEAFF
CDR3 length: 14; J gene: TRBJ1-1; D gene: TRBD1; V gene: TRBV7-9; clone size: NA; CDR3 DNA: TGTGCCAGCAGCTCCGGACAGGCGAACACTGAAGCTTTCTTT; CDR3 protein: CASSSGQANTEAFF
CDR3 length: 16; J gene: TRBJ1-5; D gene: TRBD1; V gene: TRBV7-2; clone size: few; CDR3 DNA: TGTGCCAGCAGCCAAGGACAGGGGGCGTTGCGACAGCCCCAGCATTTT; CDR3 protein: CASSQGQGALRQPQHF
CDR3 length: 13; J gene: TRBJ1-1; D gene: NA; V gene: TRBV7-2; clone size: NA; CDR3 DNA: TGTGCCAGCAGCTTCCATTCTGGGGGTGAAGCTTTCTTT; CDR3 protein: CASSFHSGGEAFF
CDR3 length: 15; J gene: TRBJ2-4; D gene: NA; V gene: TRBV19; clone size: NA; CDR3 DNA: TGTGCCAGTAGATCCCTCAGGACAGCCAAAAACATTCAGTACTTC; CDR3 protein: CASRSLRTAKNIQYF
CDR3 length: 15; J gene: TRBJ2-3; D gene: TRBD2; V gene: TRBV10-1; clone size: NA; CDR3 DNA: TGCGCCAGCAGTGAACTAGCGGGGGGCACAGATACGCAGTATTTT; CDR3 protein: CASSELAGGTDTQYF
CDR3 length: 15; J gene: TRBJ1-5; D gene: NA; V gene: TRBV5-1; clone size: NA; CDR3 DNA: TGCGCCAGCAGCTTGGAAGGGGCTCTAAATCAGCCCCAGCATTTT; CDR3 protein: CASSLEGALNQPQHF
CDR3 length: 15; J gene: TRBJ2-7; D gene: TRBD2; V gene: TRBV7-2; clone size: NA; CDR3 DNA: TGTGCCAGCAGCTTATCCGGGACTACCCCCTACGAGCAGTACTTC; CDR3 protein: CASSLSGTTPYEQYF
CDR3 length: 14; J gene: TRBJ1-2; D gene: TRBD1; V gene: TRBV6-1; clone size: NA; CDR3 DNA: TGTGCCAGCAACCTAGGACAGGGTCGATATGGCTACACCTTC; CDR3 protein: CASNLGQGRYGYTF
CDR3 length: 15; J gene: TRBJ2-1; D gene: TRBD2; V gene: TRBV7-2; clone size: NA; CDR3 DNA: TGTGCCAGCAGCTTTGTTAGCGGGGGGTACAATGAGCAGTTCTTC; CDR3 protein: CASSFVSGGYNEQFF
CDR3 length: 16; J gene: TRBJ2-7; D gene: TRBD2; V gene: TRBV7-9; clone size: NA; CDR3 DNA: TGTGCCAGCAGCTTATGGGGGGGACTAGCGGGGCCCGAGCAGTACTTC; CDR3 protein: CASSLWGGLAGPEQYF
CDR3 length: 15; J gene: TRBJ1-1; D gene: TRBD1; V gene: TRBV5-5; clone size: NA; CDR3 DNA: TGTGCCAGCAGCTTGGGACAGGGAGAACGAGCTGAAGCTTTCTTT; CDR3 protein: CASSLGQGERAEAFF
CDR3 length: 15; J gene: TRBJ2-2; D gene: NA; V gene: TRBV19; clone size: NA; CDR3 DNA: TGTGCCAGTAGTATCCAGGGAGAGAACACCGGGGAGCTGTTTTTT; CDR3 protein: CASSIQGENTGELFF
CDR3 length: 13; J gene: TRBJ1-1; D gene: TRBD1; V gene: TRBV6-5; clone size: NA; CDR3 DNA: TGTGCCAGCAGAAAACAGGGGGCCTCTGAAGCTTTCTTT; CDR3 protein: CASRKQGASEAFF
CDR3 length: 13; J gene: TRBJ1-2; D gene: NA; V gene: TRBV19; clone size: few; CDR3 DNA: TGTGCCAGTAGTGGGCCCCGTCCGTCTGGCTACACCTTC; CDR3 protein: CASSGPRPSGYTF
CDR3 length: 13; J gene: TRBJ2-7; D gene: NA; V gene: TRBV28; clone size: NA; CDR3 DNA: TGTGCCAGCAGGGCCGGGGGGCCCTACGAGCAGTACTTC; CDR3 protein: CASRAGGPYEQYF
CDR3 length: 13; J gene: TRBJ1-2; D gene: NA; V gene: TRBV10-2; clone size: NA; CDR3 DNA: TGCGCCAGCAGTATTGGGGTTGACTATGGCTACACCTTC; CDR3 protein: CASSIGVDYGYTF
CDR3 length: 15; J gene: TRBJ2-1; D gene: TRBD2; V gene: TRBV6-5; clone size: NA; CDR3 DNA: TGTGCCAGCAGTTATTGGCTAGCGGGCGTCAATGAGCAGTTCTTC; CDR3 protein: CASSYWLAGVNEQFF
CDR3 length: 16; J gene: TRBJ2-4; D gene: TRBD1; V gene: TRBV10-2; clone size: NA; CDR3 DNA: TGCGCCAGCATCGGCTCACAGGGGGCAACCAAAAACATTCAGTACTTC; CDR3 protein: CASIGSQGATKNIQYF
CDR3 length: 18; J gene: TRBJ1-4; D gene: NA; V gene: TRBV7-8; clone size: NA; CDR3 DNA: TGTGCCAGCAGCTTACTCTCTAGTGGACCCGCAACTAATGAAAAACTGTTTTTT; CDR3 protein: CASSLLSSGPATNEKLFF
CDR3 length: 15; J gene: TRBJ2-7; D gene: TRBD1; V gene: TRBV6-6; clone size: NA; CDR3 DNA: TGTGCCAGCAGTTACCACACCGGGACAGGGTACGAGCAGTACTTC; CDR3 protein: CASSYHTGTGYEQYF
CDR3 length: 16; J gene: TRBJ1-4; D gene: TRBD1; V gene: TRBV4-2; clone size: once; CDR3 DNA: TGTGCCAGCAGCCAAGACAGGGGGCGGGCTAATGAAAAACTGTTTTTT; CDR3 protein: CASSQDRGRANEKLFF
CDR3 length: 20; J gene: TRBJ2-2; D gene: TRBD1; V gene: TRBV5-1; clone size: NA; CDR3 DNA: TGCGCCAGCAGCTTGGAATTTGGGGACAGGGGTGAGGTTGGCACCGGGGAGCTGTTTTTT; CDR3 protein: CASSLEFGDRGEVGTGELFF
CDR3 length: 11; J gene: TRBJ2-1; D gene: NA; V gene: TRBV29-1; clone size: NA; CDR3 DNA: TGCAGCGCCCTTGGGTTGAATGAGCAGTTCTTC; CDR3 protein: CSALGLNEQFF
CDR3 length: 13; J gene: TRBJ1-1; D gene: NA; V gene: TRBV11-2; clone size: NA; CDR3 DNA: TGTGCCAGCAGCTTAGATGGCGGACATGTCGCTTTCTTT; CDR3 protein: CASSLDGGHVAFF
CDR3 length: 15; J gene: TRBJ1-2; D gene: NA; V gene: TRBV2; clone size: once; CDR3 DNA: TGTGCCAGCAGTGATGGGGTGACAGGCCGTTCTGGCTACACCTTC; CDR3 protein: CASSDGVTGRSGYTF
CDR3 length: 16; J gene: TRBJ1-2; D gene: TRBD1; V gene: TRBV5-1; clone size: NA; CDR3 DNA: TGCGCCAGCAGCCCTCGGGACAGCGGTTATGTCTATGGCTACACCTTC; CDR3 protein: CASSPRDSGYVYGYTF
CDR3 length: 16; J gene: TRBJ1-2; D gene: NA; V gene: TRBV4-3; clone size: NA; CDR3 DNA: TGCGCCAGCAGCCCCCAGGGGAGGCAGGGGAACTATGGCTACACCTTC; CDR3 protein: CASSPQGRQGNYGYTF
CDR3 length: 15; J gene: TRBJ2-7; D gene: NA; V gene: TRBV6-1; clone size: NA; CDR3 DNA: TGTGCCAGCAGTGTCCAACCGGCCGGAGCGGCCGAGCAGTACTTC; CDR3 protein: CASSVQPAGAAEQYF
CDR3 length: 13; J gene: TRBJ2-1; D gene: NA; V gene: TRBV30; clone size: NA; CDR3 DNA: TGTGCCTGGAGGGGGACGGGGTACAATGAGCAGTTCTTC; CDR3 protein: CAWRGTGYNEQFF
CDR3 length: 14; J gene: TRBJ2-2; D gene: NA; V gene: TRBV2; clone size: few; CDR3 DNA: TGTGCCAGCTCCCTGCGTGGGAACACCGGGGAGCTGTTTTTT; CDR3 protein: CASSLRGNTGELFF
CDR3 length: 13; J gene: TRBJ1-2; D gene: NA; V gene: TRBV7-2; clone size: NA; CDR3 DNA: TGTGCCAGCAGCTTAGGTGGGAACTATGGCTACACCTTC; CDR3 protein: CASSLGGNYGYTF
CDR3 length: 13; J gene: TRBJ2-2; D gene: NA; V gene: TRBV6-5; clone size: NA; CDR3 DNA: TGTGCCAGCGCAAGGGTAGAGGCCGGGGAGCTGTTTTTT; CDR3 protein: CASARVEAGELFF
CDR3 length: 14; J gene: TRBJ2-7; D gene: TRBD1; V gene: TRBV19; clone size: NA; CDR3 DNA: TGTGCCAGTAGTCAAGGGACAGGGGGCTACGAGCAGTACTTC; CDR3 protein: CASSQGTGGYEQYF